These 13 T cell receptor beta chains originate from one sample sequenced in a study of CD8 T cells in ankylosing spondylitis. Study-level points and caveats: Seemingly distinctive of ankylosing spondylitis blood was a TCR beta motif formed by eight highly homologous variants.

TCRdb passed the 5' RACE reads through MiXCR, listing each CDR3 protein once. The sample gives some 840,000 distinct CDR3 sequences, approximately 12% of which show up once; approximately 0.46% is in the top ten. The antigens these receptors bind are not known. The sample comprised blood, either unsorted or a sorted T cell fraction (not recorded which). The receptors originated from a male donor with ankylosing spondylitis.

V and J are TRBV7-2 and TRBJ2-1; TRBD2 matches 7 bases. The CDR3 is made up of 17 amino acids. V lost 5 bases to trimming and J lost 6 bases; unmatched junction nucleotides: 16. CDR1 and CDR2 (germline): SGHTA, FQGNSA. Here the CDR3 reads CASSPRAAGVSGNEQFF. CDR3 DNA sequence: TGTGCCAGCAGCCCCAGGGCGGCGGGGGTTTCGGGCAATGAGCAGTTCTTC.

The CDR3 sequence: CASSATAFQETQYF. CDR3 bases: TGTGCCAGCAGCGCGACAGCGTTCCAAGAGACCCAGTACTTC. V is TRBV9 and J is TRBJ2-5; D might be TRBD1 (5 bases). The length of the CDR3 is 14 residues. Trimming stripped 3 bases from V and 1 base from J, with 10 bases between. The V gene's germline CDR1 is SGDLS and CDR2 YYNGEE.

This clonotype has more than one count but fewer than ten. The chain carries TRBV18 and TRBJ2-7; D possibly corresponds to TRBD2 (5 bases). Trimming removed 6 bases from V and 3 bases from J, with 9 bases in between. The CDR3 runs to 12 residues. Looked up from germline, CDR1 is KGHSH and CDR2 is LQKENI. For the CDR3, the DNA is TGTGCCAGCTCTACAGAGGGCTACGAGCAGTACTTC. Its protein product is CASSTEGYEQYF. Drawing the rest from reference TRBV18 and TRBJ2-7, the complete variable domain is NAGVMQNPRHLVRRRGQEARLRCSPMKGHSHVYWYRQLPEEGLKFMVYLQKENIIDESGMPKERFSAEFPKEGPSILRIQQVVRGDSAAYFCASSTEGYEQYFGPGTRLTVT.

Ten or more counts support this clonotype. The rearrangement joins TRBV29-1 to TRBJ1-1, with D possibly TRBD1 on 5 matching bases. The V end was cut by 8 bases, the J end by 1 base, with 14 bases between. The length of the CDR3 is 13 residues. The germline CDR1 and CDR2 sequences are SQVTM and ANQGSEA. The CDR3 is CSSLGRRNTEAFF. CDR3 nucleotide sequence: TGCAGCTCCCTGGGACGGAGGAACACTGAAGCTTTCTTT.

The V call is TRBV7-3, the J call TRBJ2-1, with D perhaps TRBD1 or TRBD2 (5 bases each). From germline, CDR1 is SGHTA and CDR2 FQGTGA. This CDR3 spans 14 amino acids. Trimming cost V 0 bases and J 7 bases, with 10 bases left between them. CDR3 coding DNA: TGTGCCAGCAGCTTAACACCAGGGAGTAATGAGCAGTTCTTC. The encoded protein is CASSLTPGSNEQFF.

With respect to this clonotype: At one of its ends the junction is not consistent with the germline gene, which may arise from a read error. This sequence joins TRBV7-9 and TRBJ2-5, with D possibly matching TRBD1 (6 bases). The V gene's germline CDR1 is SEHNR and CDR2 FQNEAQ (reference sequence). This CDR3 has 14 residues. This CDR3 reads CASSLAGVKETQYF. The CDR3 region has the DNA TGTGCCAGCAGCCTAGCAGGGGTTAAGGAGACCCAGTACTTC. Variable domain in full (rest from reference TRBV7-9 and TRBJ2-5): DTGVSQNPRHKITKRGQNVTFRCDPISEHNRLYWYRQTLGQGPEFLTYFQNEAQLEKSRLLSDRFSAERPKGSFSTLEIQRTEQGDSAMYLCASSLAGVKETQYFGPGTRLLVL.

This clonotype was counted only a few times. V usage is TRBV6-2 or TRBV6-3 and J usage is TRBJ2-5, with a tentative D call TRBD2 (6 bases). The CDR3 runs to 14 residues. V lost 6 bases to trimming and J lost 6 bases, with 17 bases between them. Germline V gives CDR1 MNHEY, CDR2 SVGEGT. In DNA form, the CDR3 reads TGTGCCAGCAGCCTCCGGGGGTCCCGGAAGACCCAGTACTTC. This encodes CASSLRGSRKTQYF.

This clonotype was counted only a few times. This chain links TRBV5-6 with TRBJ1-1; possible D gene TRBD1, 6 bases. Germline V gene sequence: CDR1 SGHDT, CDR2 YYEEEE. CDR3 length: 15 amino acids. V shed 3 bases and J shed 3 bases, with 15 bases lying between them. CDR3 sequence: CASSWGGRMYTEAFF. The CDR3 DNA follows: TGTGCCAGCAGCTGGGGGGGCCGAATGTACACTGAAGCTTTCTTT.

This clonotype was detected only a few times. The chain employs TRBV9 and TRBJ1-5; TRBD1 aligns across 8 bases. The germline V gene encodes CDR1 SGDLS and CDR2 YYNGEE. CDR3 length: 14 residues. V lost 3 bases and J lost 5; bases outside the gene matches: 4. The CDR3 region has the DNA TGTGCCAGCAGCGCAGACAGGGGTTATCAGCCCCAGCATTTT. This sequence encodes CASSADRGYQPQHF.

The J gene is TRBJ1-3, the V gene TRBV28; the match to TRBD1 covers 9 bases. Germline loops: CDR1 MDHEN, CDR2 SYDVKM. The length of the CDR3 is 13 residues. Trimming removed 6 bases from V and 8 bases from J; junction bases left unmatched: 5. The CDR3 here is CASSWDREHTIYF. CDR3 DNA: TGTGCCAGCAGCTGGGACAGGGAACACACCATATATTTT.

In its sample, this clonotype was seen many times. This sequence joins TRBV5-1 and TRBJ2-3; TRBD1 matches at 9 bases. CDR3 length: 14 amino acids. J was trimmed by 5 bases and V by 3 bases; bases with no gene match: 4. Per the germline V gene, CDR1 is SGHRS and CDR2 is YFSETQ. DNA for the CDR3: TGCGCCAGCAGCTCGACAGGGGGGGAAGATACGCAGTATTTT. Protein sequence: CASSSTGGEDTQYF.

In its sample, this clonotype was seen a few times. This sequence joins TRBV12-3 or TRBV12-4 and TRBJ2-7; TRBD2 aligns across 7 bases. V lost 5 bases to trimming and J lost 7 bases; unmatched junction nucleotides: 17. There are 16 residues in the CDR3. The CDR3 is CASSPPQRRGVLEQYF. CDR3 sequence (DNA): TGTGCCAGCAGTCCCCCTCAAAGACGGGGGGTGTTGGAGCAGTACTTC.

This clonotype was counted a few times. The V and J genes are TRBV7-9 and TRBJ1-2, with D unclear. Trimming stripped 0 bases from V and 8 bases from J, with 7 bases between. The germline V gene has CDR1 SEHNR and CDR2 FQNEAQ (reference sequence). This CDR3 is built from 12 residues. In nucleotides, the CDR3 is TGTGCCAGCAGCTTAGCGGTCATGGGCTACACCTTC. Translating gives CASSLAVMGYTF. Full variable domain (missing parts from reference TRBV7-9 and TRBJ1-2): DTGVSQNPRHKITKRGQNVTFRCDPISEHNRLYWYRQTLGQGPEFLTYFQNEAQLEKSRLLSDRFSAERPKGSFSTLEIQRTEQGDSAMYLCASSLAVMGYTFGSGTRLTVV.